A selection of T cell receptor beta chains follows, all from one sample in a study of cytomegalovirus exposure and HLA in healthy donors. Only in-frame clones appear in the TCRdb table, and some are missing; sequencing was by immunoSEQ multiplex PCR. The table shows approximately 170,000 clones, with roughly 85% occurring only once. Sequenced material: PBMCs. All receptors derive from a boy aged 2 to 10 in good health and CMV-seronegative. CDR3s include the opening cysteine and the closing phenylalanine or tryptophan. D genes are given only for firm matches. Clone size is stated in some rows and not others, as once, few, many or a class when expanded.

D gene | J gene | V gene | clone size | CDR3 protein | CDR3 DNA
- | TRBJ1-2 | TRBV2 | - | CASWGGYGYTF | TGTGCCAGCTGGGGGGGCTATGGCTACACCTTC
TRBD1 | TRBJ2-7 | TRBV28 | few | CASSFRQGARRSYEQYF | TGTGCCAGCAGTTTTCGCCAGGGGGCCCGTCGGTCCTACGAGCAGTACTTC
TRBD2 | TRBJ2-3 | TRBV11-2 | - | CASSLLLAGEGTQYF | TGTGCCAGCAGCTTATTACTAGCGGGAGAGGGTACGCAGTATTTT
- | TRBJ1-4 | TRBV9 | - | CASRGQANEKLFF | TGTGCCAGCAGGGGGCAGGCTAATGAAAAACTGTTTTTT
- | TRBJ1-2 | TRBV30 | few | CAWSASWGRHYGYTF | TGTGCCTGGAGTGCTTCCTGGGGGCGTCACTATGGCTACACCTTC
TRBD2 | TRBJ2-3 | TRBV4-1 | once | CASSQESGRGTDTQYF | TGCGCCAGCAGCCAAGAAAGCGGGAGGGGAACAGATACGCAGTATTTT
- | TRBJ2-7 | TRBV28 | - | CASTSRGGESSYEQYF | TGTGCCAGCACTTCGAGAGGGGGGGAGAGCTCCTACGAGCAGTACTTC
- | TRBJ1-1 | TRBV28 | - | CASRLQGLSTEAFF | TGTGCCAGCAGGCTCCAGGGGTTGAGCACTGAAGCTTTCTTT
- | TRBJ2-7 | TRBV29-1 | - | CSVSRGSYEQYF | TGCAGCGTTTCAAGGGGCTCCTACGAGCAGTACTTC
- | TRBJ2-7 | TRBV5-1 | - | CASRFRTASYEQYF | TGCGCCAGCAGGTTCAGGACAGCTTCCTACGAGCAGTACTTC
- | TRBJ2-5 | TRBV7-9 | - | CASSLTEQETQYF | TGTGCCAGCAGCCTGACAGAACAAGAGACCCAGTACTTC
- | TRBJ2-6 | TRBV4-1 | - | CASSSDQGGGTGANVLTF | TGCGCCAGCAGCTCCGACCAGGGAGGGGGAACAGGGGCCAACGTCCTGACTTTC
TRBD2 | TRBJ2-1 | TRBV10-2 | - | CAGTSGGFNEQFF | TGCGCCGGGACTAGCGGGGGCTTCAATGAGCAGTTCTTC
- | TRBJ1-2 | TRBV4-2 | - | CASSQDRTGYGYTF | TGTGCCAGCAGCCAAGATCGCACAGGGTATGGCTACACCTTC
- | TRBJ1-6 | TRBV5-4 | - | CASSQRGRFNSPLHF | TGTGCCAGCAGTCAACGGGGGAGGTTTAATTCACCCCTCCACTTT
TRBD1 | TRBJ1-1 | TRBV6-6 | - | CASSWTGEEAFF | TGTGCCAGCAGCTGGACAGGGGAGGAAGCTTTCTTT
TRBD1 | TRBJ1-1 | TRBV5-5 | once | CASSPWTGRNTEAFF | TGTGCCAGCAGCCCGTGGACAGGGAGGAACACTGAAGCTTTCTTT
TRBD2 | TRBJ2-7 | TRBV7-2 | - | CASTGGFPYEQYF | TGTGCCAGCACCGGGGGGTTCCCCTACGAGCAGTACTTC
- | TRBJ1-3 | TRBV2 | few | CASSGDTLSGNTIYF | TGTGCCAGCAGTGGGGACACCCTCTCTGGAAACACCATATATTTT
TRBD1 | TRBJ1-2 | TRBV28 | - | CASSFLDRGNYGYTF | TGTGCCAGCAGTTTTTTGGACAGGGGGAACTATGGCTACACCTTC
TRBD2 | TRBJ2-1 | TRBV9 | - | CASSVGIGGTSGKHNEQFF | TGTGCCAGCAGCGTAGGGATTGGGGGGACTAGCGGGAAACACAATGAGCAGTTCTTC
TRBD1 | TRBJ2-7 | TRBV2 | - | CASSYDRGYTYEQYF | TGTGCCAGCAGTTATGACAGGGGGTACACCTACGAGCAGTACTTC
- | TRBJ2-7 | TRBV6-1 | - | CASSEDPGSSSYEQYF | TGTGCCAGCAGTGAGGACCCGGGGTCATCCTCCTACGAGCAGTACTTC
TRBD1 | TRBJ1-5 | TRBV14 | - | CASSQAQGAGNQPQHF | TGTGCCAGCAGCCAGGCACAGGGGGCAGGCAATCAGCCCCAGCATTTT
- | TRBJ2-3 | TRBV7-9 | once | CASSSPRDPTDTQYF | TGTGCCAGCAGCTCCCCTCGAGATCCCACAGATACGCAGTATTTT
- | TRBJ2-1 | TRBV30 | - | CACSAPVPYNEQFF | TGTGCCTGCTCTGCCCCGGTCCCCTACAATGAGCAGTTCTTC
TRBD2 | TRBJ2-7 | TRBV7-6 | - | CASSKRTSANEQYF | TGTGCCAGCAGCAAAAGGACTAGCGCGAACGAGCAGTACTTC
- | TRBJ1-1 | TRBV4-2 | - | CASSQDVGGWTEAFF | TGTGCCAGCAGCCAAGACGTCGGGGGATGGACTGAAGCTTTCTTT
TRBD2 | TRBJ2-3 | TRBV19 | - | CASSSRGDTDTQYF | TGTGCCAGTAGTTCCCGGGGGGACACAGATACGCAGTATTTT
- | TRBJ1-3 | TRBV28 | - | CASSLFPASSGNTIYF | TGTGCCAGCAGTTTATTTCCCGCGTCCTCTGGAAACACCATATATTTT
TRBD1 | TRBJ2-2 | TRBV7-9 | - | CASSQVMGQGSGELFF | TGTGCCAGCAGCCAAGTTATGGGACAGGGGTCCGGGGAGCTGTTTTTT
- | TRBJ1-5 | TRBV19 | - | CATLGQGGNQPQHF | TGTGCCACATTGGGGCAGGGTGGAAATCAGCCCCAGCATTTT
TRBD1 | TRBJ2-1 | TRBV30 | - | CAWSQDRAYNEQFF | TGTGCCTGGAGCCAGGACAGGGCCTACAATGAGCAGTTCTTC
TRBD1 | TRBJ1-4 | TRBV6-1 | - | CASRAGGGDEKLFF | TGTGCCAGCAGAGCAGGGGGCGGCGATGAAAAACTGTTTTTT
TRBD2 | TRBJ2-5 | TRBV11-2 | - | CASSLGTGGIQETQYF | TGTGCCAGCAGCTTAGGGACGGGGGGGATCCAAGAGACCCAGTACTTC
- | TRBJ1-6 | TRBV6-5 | - | CASRRIQGKNSPLHF | TGTGCCAGCAGGAGGATTCAGGGGAAGAATTCACCCCTCCACTTT
- | TRBJ1-2 | TRBV29-1 | - | CSGEDRYGYTF | TGCAGCGGGGAGGACCGCTATGGCTACACCTTC
- | TRBJ2-3 | TRBV6-1 | - | CASRTVTDTQYF | TGTGCCAGCAGGACAGTCACAGATACGCAGTATTTT
TRBD1 | TRBJ2-2 | TRBV6-4 | - | CASSPGQGSTGELFF | TGTGCCAGCAGTCCCGGACAGGGCTCCACCGGGGAGCTGTTTTTT
TRBD2 | TRBJ2-2 | TRBV18 | - | CASSLLGGSNTGELFF | TGTGCCAGCTCACTCCTCGGGGGGTCGAACACCGGGGAGCTGTTTTTT
TRBD1 | TRBJ1-2 | TRBV5-6 | - | CASSLAADRDYTF | TGTGCCAGCAGCTTGGCGGCCGACAGGGACTACACCTTC
TRBD2 | TRBJ2-3 | TRBV29-1 | - | CSVEDSGGALRTDTQYF | TGCAGCGTTGAGGATAGCGGGGGGGCCTTAAGAACAGATACGCAGTATTTT
TRBD2 | TRBJ2-7 | TRBV9 | - | CASSVGGGPYEQYF | TGTGCCAGCAGCGTCGGGGGAGGGCCCTACGAGCAGTACTTC
- | TRBJ2-5 | TRBV20-1 | - | CSAYDRETQYF | TGCAGTGCTTACGACAGAGAGACCCAGTACTTC
- | TRBJ2-4 | TRBV28 | few | CASSLAKNIQYF | TGTGCCAGCAGCTTAGCCAAAAACATTCAGTACTTC
TRBD1 | TRBJ1-5 | TRBV7-8 | - | CASSLNRGSSNQPQHF | TGTGCCAGCAGCCTTAACAGGGGCAGTAGCAATCAGCCCCAGCATTTT
- | TRBJ2-4 | TRBV11-3 | - | CASSLDSRGAKNIQYF | TGTGCCAGCAGCTTAGATTCTCGGGGAGCCAAAAACATTCAGTACTTC
- | TRBJ2-7 | TRBV7-8 | - | CASSTGSGEISYEQYF | TGTGCCAGCAGCACAGGGAGCGGGGAAATCTCCTACGAGCAGTACTTC